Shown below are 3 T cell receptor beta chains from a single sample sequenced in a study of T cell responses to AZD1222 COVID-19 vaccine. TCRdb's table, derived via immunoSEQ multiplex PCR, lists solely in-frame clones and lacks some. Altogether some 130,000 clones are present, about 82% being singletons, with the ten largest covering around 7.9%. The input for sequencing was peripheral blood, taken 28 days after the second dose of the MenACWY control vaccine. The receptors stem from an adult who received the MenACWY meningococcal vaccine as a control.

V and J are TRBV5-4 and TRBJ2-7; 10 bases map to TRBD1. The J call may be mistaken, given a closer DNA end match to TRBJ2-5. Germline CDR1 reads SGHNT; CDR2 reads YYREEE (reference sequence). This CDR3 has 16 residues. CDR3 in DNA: TGTGCCAGCAGCTTGGGGGACAGGGGACAACAAGAGACCCAGTACTTC. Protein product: CASSLGDRGQQETQYF.

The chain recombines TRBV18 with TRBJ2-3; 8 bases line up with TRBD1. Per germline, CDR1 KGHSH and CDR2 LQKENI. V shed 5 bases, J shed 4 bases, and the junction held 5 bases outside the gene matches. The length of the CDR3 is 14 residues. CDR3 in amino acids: CASSTGQGPDTQYF. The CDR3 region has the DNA TGTGCCAGCTCAACCGGACAGGGCCCAGATACGCAGTATTTT.

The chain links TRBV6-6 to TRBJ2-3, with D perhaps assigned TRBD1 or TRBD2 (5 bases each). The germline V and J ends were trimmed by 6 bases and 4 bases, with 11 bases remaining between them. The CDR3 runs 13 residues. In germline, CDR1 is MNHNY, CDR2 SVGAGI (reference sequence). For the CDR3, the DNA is TGTGCCAGCAGAGGGACGGTCGCAGATACGCAGTATTTT. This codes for CASRGTVADTQYF.